This T cell receptor beta chain was recorded in a study of cytomegalovirus exposure and HLA in healthy donors. Overall study context: Researchers found that around 80% of fewer than 450 genotyped donors fell within the Caucasian-associated ancestry cluster.

Germline V gives CDR1 MNHEY, CDR2 SMNVEV (reference sequence). CDR3 length: 16 amino acids. V was shortened by 6 bases and J by 1 base, with 16 bases between the two germline ends. Comments on this clone: The antigen remains unidentified.

With 60 Vbeta and 13 Jbeta primers, the PCR was carried out. TCRdb's table, derived via immunoSEQ multiplex PCR, lists solely in-frame clones and lacks some. The sample records around 94,000 clones, 81% being singletons. Whole-study findings and limits: In a later analysis, 15,000 to 20,000 TCR beta sequences were associated with HLA alleles at 0.05 false discovery rate. Several of the most significant clusters were apparently associated with common viral pathogens in a later analysis. Researchers reportedly found TCR beta sequences accurately predicted most subjects' HLA-A and HLA-B alleles.

The genes are TRBV27 and TRBJ1-5; the D is unclear. The receptor was isolated from a human donor in good health. The sample taken for sequencing was PBMCs. CDR3 DNA sequence: TGTGCCAGCAGACCGGGGTTGGAGAAGAGCAATCAGCCCCAGCATTTT. Translating it yields CASRPGLEKSNQPQHF.